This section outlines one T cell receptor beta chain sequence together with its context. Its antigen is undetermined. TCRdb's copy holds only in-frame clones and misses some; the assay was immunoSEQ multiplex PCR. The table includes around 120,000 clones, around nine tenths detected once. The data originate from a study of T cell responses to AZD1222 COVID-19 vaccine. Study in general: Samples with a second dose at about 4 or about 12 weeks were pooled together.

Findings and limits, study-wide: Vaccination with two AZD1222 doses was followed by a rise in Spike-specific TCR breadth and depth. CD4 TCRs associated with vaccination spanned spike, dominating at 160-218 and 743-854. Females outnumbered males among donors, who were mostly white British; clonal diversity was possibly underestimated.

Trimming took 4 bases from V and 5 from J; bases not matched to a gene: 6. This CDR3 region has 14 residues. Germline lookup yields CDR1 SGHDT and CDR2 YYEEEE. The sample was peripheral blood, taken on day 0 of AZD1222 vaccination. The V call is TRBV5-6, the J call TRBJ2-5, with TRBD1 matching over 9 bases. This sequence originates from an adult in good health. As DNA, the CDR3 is TGTGCCAGCAGCCAACAGGGGGCTGGTGAGACCCAGTACTTC. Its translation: CASSQQGAGETQYF.